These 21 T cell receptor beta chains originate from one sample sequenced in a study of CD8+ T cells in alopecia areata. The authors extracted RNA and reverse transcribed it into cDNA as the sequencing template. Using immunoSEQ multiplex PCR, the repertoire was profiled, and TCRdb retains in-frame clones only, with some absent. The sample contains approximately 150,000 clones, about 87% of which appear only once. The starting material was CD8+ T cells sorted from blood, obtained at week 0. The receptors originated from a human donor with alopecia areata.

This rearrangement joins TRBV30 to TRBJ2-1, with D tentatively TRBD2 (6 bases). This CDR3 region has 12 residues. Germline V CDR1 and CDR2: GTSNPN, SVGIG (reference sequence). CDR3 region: CLAGSSYNEQFF. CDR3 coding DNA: TGTTTGGCCGGGAGCTCCTACAATGAGCAGTTCTTC.

The CDR3 protein is CSVTRDSGSGRPTDTQYF. CDR3 DNA: TGCAGCGTAACCCGGGACTCTGGGAGCGGGAGGCCCACAGATACGCAGTATTTT. The chain has TRBV29-1 and TRBJ2-3; 9 bases are a match to TRBD2. The CDR3 has 18 residues. V shed 6 bases and J 2 bases; nucleotides not matched to a gene: 18. Germline values: CDR1 SQVTM, CDR2 ANQGSEA.

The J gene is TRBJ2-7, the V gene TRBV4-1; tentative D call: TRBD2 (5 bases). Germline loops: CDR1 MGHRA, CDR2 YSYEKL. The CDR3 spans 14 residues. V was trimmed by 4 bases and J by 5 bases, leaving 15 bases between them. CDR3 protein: CASSPTGNPHEQYF. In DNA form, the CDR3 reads TGCGCCAGCAGCCCCACCGGGAACCCCCACGAGCAGTACTTC.

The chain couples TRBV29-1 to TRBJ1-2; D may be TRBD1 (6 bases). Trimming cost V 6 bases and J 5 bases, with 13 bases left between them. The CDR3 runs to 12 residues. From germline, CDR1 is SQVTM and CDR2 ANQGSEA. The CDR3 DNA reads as TGCAGCGTGGACAGCCTTATTTATGGCTACACCTTC. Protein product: CSVDSLIYGYTF.

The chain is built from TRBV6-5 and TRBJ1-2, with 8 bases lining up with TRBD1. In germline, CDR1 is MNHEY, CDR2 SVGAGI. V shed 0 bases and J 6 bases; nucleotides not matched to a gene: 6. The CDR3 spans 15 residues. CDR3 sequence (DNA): TGTGCCAGCAGTTACTCTGCAGGGGGCAGCAATGGCTACACCTTC. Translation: CASSYSAGGSNGYTF.

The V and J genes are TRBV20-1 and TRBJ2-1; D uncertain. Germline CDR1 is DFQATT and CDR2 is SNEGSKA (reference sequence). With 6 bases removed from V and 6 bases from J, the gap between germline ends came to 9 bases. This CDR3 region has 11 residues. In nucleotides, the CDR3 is TGCAGTGCCCCGTGGGGCAATGAGCAGTTCTTC. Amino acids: CSAPWGNEQFF.

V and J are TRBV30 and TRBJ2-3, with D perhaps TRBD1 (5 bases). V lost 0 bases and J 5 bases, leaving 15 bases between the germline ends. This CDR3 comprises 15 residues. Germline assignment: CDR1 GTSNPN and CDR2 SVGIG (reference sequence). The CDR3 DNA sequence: TGTGCCTGGAGTGTAGGGGCTGTGGAAAAAGATACGCAGTATTTT. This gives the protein CAWSVGAVEKDTQYF.

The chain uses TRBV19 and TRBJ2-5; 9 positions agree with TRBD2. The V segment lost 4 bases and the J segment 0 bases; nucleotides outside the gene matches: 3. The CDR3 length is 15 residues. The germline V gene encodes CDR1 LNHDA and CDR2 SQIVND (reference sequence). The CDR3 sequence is CASSNLAGNQETQYF. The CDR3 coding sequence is TGTGCCAGTAGTAATCTAGCGGGGAACCAAGAGACCCAGTACTTC.

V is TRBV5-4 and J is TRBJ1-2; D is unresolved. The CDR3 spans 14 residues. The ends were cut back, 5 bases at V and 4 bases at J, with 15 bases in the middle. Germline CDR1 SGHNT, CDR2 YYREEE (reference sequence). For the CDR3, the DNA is TGTGCCAGCAGGGAAACTGACGGAGCCTATGGCTACACCTTC. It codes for CASRETDGAYGYTF.

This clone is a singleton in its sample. Here the CDR3 reads CATRTGIDQPQHF. CDR3 nucleotide sequence: TGTGCCACCCGAACAGGGATTGATCAGCCCCAGCATTTT. This sequence joins TRBV27 and TRBJ1-5; D may be TRBD1 (6 bases). The CDR3 length is 13 residues. Germline V gene data show CDR1 as MNHEY and CDR2 as SMNVEV (reference sequence). With 10 bases removed from V and 5 bases from J, the gap between germline ends came to 15 bases.

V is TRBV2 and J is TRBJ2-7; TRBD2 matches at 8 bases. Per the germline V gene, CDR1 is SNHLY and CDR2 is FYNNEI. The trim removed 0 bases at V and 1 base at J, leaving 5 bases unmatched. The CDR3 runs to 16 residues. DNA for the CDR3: TGTGCCAGCAGTGAAGCGCGGGAGGACACTTCCTACGAGCAGTACTTC. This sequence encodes CASSEAREDTSYEQYF.

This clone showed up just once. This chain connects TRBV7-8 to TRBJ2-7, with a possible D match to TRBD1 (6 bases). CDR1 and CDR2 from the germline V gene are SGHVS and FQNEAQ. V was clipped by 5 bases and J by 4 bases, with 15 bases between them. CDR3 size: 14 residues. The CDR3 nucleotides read TGTGCCAGCAGCCAACCGAGACAGGCGTACGAGCAGTACTTC. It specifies CASSQPRQAYEQYF.

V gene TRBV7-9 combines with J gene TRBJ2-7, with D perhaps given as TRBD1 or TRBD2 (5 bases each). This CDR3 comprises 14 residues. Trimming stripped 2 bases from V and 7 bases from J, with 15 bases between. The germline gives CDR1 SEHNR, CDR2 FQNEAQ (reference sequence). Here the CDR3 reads CASSLYGTLWEQYF. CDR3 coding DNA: TGTGCCAGCAGCTTATACGGGACCCTCTGGGAGCAGTACTTC.

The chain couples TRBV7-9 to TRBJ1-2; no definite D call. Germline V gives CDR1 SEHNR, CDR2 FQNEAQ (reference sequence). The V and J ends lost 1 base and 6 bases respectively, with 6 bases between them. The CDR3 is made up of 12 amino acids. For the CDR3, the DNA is TGTGCCAGCAGCTTAGGGCAGAATGGCTACACCTTC. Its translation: CASSLGQNGYTF.

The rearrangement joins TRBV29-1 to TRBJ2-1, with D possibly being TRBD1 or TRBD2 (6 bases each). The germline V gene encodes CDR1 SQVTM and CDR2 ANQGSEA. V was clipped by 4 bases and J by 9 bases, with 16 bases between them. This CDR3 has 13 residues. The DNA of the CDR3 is TGCAGCGTTGTGGGGGGCACGGCGGGTGAGCAGTTCTTC. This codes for CSVVGGTAGEQFF.

The CDR3 nucleotides are TGTGCCAGCAGCTTAGGCGCCGGGGGGTACCAAGAGACCCAGTACTTC. Its translation: CASSLGAGGYQETQYF. The V call is TRBV7-6, the J call TRBJ2-5; 7 bases are a match to TRBD2. Germline V gene sequence: CDR1 SGHVS, CDR2 FNYEAQ. J lost 0 bases, V lost 1 base, and 5 bases had no gene match. This CDR3 contains 16 residues.

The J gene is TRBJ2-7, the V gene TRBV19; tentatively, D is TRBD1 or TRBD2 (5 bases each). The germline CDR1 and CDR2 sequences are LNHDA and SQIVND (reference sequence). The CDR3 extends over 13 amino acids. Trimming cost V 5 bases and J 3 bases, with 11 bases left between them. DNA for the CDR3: TGTGCCAGTAGTTGGGGACCTATCTACGAGCAGTACTTC. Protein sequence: CASSWGPIYEQYF.

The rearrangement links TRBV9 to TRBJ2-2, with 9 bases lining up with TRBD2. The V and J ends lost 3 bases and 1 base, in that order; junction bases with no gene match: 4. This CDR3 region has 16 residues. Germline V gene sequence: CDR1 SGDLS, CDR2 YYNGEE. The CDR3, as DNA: TGTGCCAGCAGCGGGCTAGCGGGAAAGAACACCGGGGAGCTGTTTTTT. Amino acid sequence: CASSGLAGKNTGELFF.

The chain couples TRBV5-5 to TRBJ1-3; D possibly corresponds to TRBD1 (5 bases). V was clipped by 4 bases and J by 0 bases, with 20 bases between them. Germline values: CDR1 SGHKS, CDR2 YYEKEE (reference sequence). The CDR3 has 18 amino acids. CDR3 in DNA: TGTGCCAGCAGCCTCAAAAGGAGGGGTCCGAGCTCTGGAAACACCATATATTTT. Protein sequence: CASSLKRRGPSSGNTIYF. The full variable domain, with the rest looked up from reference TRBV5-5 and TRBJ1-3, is DAGVTQSPTHLIKTRGQQVTLRCSPISGHKSVSWYQQVLGQGPQFIFQYYEKEERGRGNFPDRFSARQFPNYSSELNVNALLLGDSALYLCASSLKRRGPSSGNTIYFGEGSWLTVV.

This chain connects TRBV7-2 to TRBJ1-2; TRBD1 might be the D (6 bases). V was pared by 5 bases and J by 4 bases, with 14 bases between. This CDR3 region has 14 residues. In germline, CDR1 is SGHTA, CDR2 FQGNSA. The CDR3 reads CASSVGQSSYGYTF. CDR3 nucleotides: TGTGCCAGCAGCGTCGGACAGTCTAGCTATGGCTACACCTTC.

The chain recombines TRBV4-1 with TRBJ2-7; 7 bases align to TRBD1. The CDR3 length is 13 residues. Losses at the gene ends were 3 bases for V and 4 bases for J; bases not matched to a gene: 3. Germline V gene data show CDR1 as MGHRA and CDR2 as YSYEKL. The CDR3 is CASSHPTGYEQYV. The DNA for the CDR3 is TGCGCCAGCAGCCATCCGACAGGGTACGAGCAGTACGTC.